This TCR beta chain was captured by sequencing in a study of CD8 T cells in cerebrospinal fluid in Alzheimer's disease. Study details: Clonal expansion of CSF T cells was measured with plate-based and droplet-based single-cell sequencing. Notes on the study in general: EBV-specific clones showed no enrichment in Alzheimer's patients and were not the top expanded clones. Finding EBV-specific TCRs in cerebrospinal fluid does not show EBV causes Alzheimer's disease.

Using the 10x single-cell sequencing reads, TCRdb records one entry per CDR3 protein without DNA. The sample has roughly 1,500 distinct CDR3 sequences, and its top ten clones hold about a tenth. This clonotype registers medium-sized (0.01 to 0.1%) by frequency. Its antigen is still unknown. The source is a human donor in good health. The sample was cerebrospinal fluid.

The CDR3 is CASSLWQRETQYF. The V call is TRBV11-1, the J call TRBJ2-5. Germline loops: CDR1 SGHAT, CDR2 FQDESV (reference sequence). The CDR3 totals 13 residues.